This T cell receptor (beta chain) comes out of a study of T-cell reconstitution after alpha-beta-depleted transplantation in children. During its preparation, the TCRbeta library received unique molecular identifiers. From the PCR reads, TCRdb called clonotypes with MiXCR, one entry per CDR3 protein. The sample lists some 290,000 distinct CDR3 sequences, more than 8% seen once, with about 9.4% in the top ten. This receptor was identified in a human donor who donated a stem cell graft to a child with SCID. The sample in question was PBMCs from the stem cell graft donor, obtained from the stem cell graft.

The CDR3 spells CASSVTGPSNEQFF. CDR3 sequence (DNA): TGTGCCAGCAGCGTGACGGGCCCGTCGAATGAGCAGTTCTTC. V usage is TRBV13 and J usage is TRBJ2-1; D unresolved. Germline assignment: CDR1 PRHDT and CDR2 FYEKMQ (reference sequence). The CDR3 has 14 amino acids. Trimming cost V 5 bases and J 7 bases, with 15 bases left between them.